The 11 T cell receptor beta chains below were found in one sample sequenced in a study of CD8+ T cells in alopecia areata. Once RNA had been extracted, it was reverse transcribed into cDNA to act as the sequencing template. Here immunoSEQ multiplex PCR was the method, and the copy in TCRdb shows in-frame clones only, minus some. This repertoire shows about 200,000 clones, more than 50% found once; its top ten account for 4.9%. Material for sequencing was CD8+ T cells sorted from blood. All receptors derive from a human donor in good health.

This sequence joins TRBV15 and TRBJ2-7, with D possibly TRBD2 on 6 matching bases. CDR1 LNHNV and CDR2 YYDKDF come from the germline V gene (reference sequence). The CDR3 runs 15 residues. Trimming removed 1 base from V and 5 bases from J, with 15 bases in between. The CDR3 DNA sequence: TGTGCCACCAGCAGAGTTCCCGGGGGTGAACACGAGCAGTACTTC. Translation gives CATSRVPGGEHEQYF.

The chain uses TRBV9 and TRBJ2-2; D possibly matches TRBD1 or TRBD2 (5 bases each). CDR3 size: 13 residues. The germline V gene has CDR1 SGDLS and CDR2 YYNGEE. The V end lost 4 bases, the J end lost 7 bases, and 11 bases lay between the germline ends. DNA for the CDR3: TGTGCCAGCAGCCCCTTGAGGGGCGGGGAGCTGTTTTTT. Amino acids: CASSPLRGGELFF.

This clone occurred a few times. CDR3 bases: TGTGCCAGCCAGGGTAGTCAGACCTTC. The encoded protein is CASQGSQTF. This sequence joins TRBV7-2 and TRBJ1-2, with a weak D call TRBD1 (5 bases). Trimming took off 8 bases at V and 14 bases at J, with 12 bases between the two ends. Germline CDR1 and CDR2: SGHTA and FQGNSA. The CDR3 contains 9 residues.

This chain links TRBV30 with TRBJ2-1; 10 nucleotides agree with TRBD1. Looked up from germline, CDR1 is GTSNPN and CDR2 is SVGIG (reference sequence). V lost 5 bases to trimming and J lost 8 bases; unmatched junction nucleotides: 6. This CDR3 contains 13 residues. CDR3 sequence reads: CAWEGQGVDEQFF. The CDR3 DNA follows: TGTGCCTGGGAAGGACAGGGGGTCGATGAGCAGTTCTTC.

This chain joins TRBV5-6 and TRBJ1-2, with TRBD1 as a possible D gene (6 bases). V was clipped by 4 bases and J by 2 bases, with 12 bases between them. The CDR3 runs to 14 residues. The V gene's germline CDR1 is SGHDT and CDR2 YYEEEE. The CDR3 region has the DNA TGTGCCAGCAGCCAAGACAGGTTGAACTATGGCTACACCTTC. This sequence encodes CASSQDRLNYGYTF.

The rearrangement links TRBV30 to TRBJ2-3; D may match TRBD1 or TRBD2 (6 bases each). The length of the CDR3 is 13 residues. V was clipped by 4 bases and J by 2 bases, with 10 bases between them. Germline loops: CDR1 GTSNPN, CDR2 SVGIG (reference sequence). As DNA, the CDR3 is TGTGCCTGGACGGGGGCCCCCACAGATACGCAGTATTTT. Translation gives CAWTGAPTDTQYF.

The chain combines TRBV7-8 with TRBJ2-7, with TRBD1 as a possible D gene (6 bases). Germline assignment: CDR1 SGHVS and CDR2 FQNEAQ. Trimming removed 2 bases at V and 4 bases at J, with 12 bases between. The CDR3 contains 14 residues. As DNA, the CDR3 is TGTGCCAGCAGCTTATTTGGACAGAGGTACGAGCAGTACTTC. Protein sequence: CASSLFGQRYEQYF.

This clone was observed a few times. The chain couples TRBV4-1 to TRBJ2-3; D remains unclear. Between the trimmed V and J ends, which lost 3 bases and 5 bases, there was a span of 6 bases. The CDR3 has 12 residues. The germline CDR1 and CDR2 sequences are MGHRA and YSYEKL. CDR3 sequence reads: CASSQTGDTQYF. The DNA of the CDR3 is TGCGCCAGCAGCCAGACGGGAGATACGCAGTATTTT.

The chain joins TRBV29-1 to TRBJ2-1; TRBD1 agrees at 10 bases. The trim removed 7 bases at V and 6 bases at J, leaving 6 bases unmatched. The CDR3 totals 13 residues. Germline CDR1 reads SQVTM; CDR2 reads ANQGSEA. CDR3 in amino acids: CSGTTGGFNEQFF. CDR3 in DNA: TGCAGCGGGACGACAGGGGGCTTCAATGAGCAGTTCTTC.

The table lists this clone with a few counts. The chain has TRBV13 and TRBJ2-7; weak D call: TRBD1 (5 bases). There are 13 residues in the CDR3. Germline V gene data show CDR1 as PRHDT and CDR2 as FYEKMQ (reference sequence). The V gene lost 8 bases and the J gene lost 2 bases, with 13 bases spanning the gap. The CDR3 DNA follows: TGTGCCAGCGCCCTAGGGGTCACCTACGAGCAGTACTTC. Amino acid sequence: CASALGVTYEQYF.

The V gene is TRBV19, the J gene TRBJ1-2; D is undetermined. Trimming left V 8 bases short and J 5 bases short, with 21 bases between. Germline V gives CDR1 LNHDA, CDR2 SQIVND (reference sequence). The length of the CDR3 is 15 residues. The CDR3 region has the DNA TGTGCCAGTGGCCGACTGACGCCGGGTGGATATGGCTACACCTTC. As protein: CASGRLTPGGYGYTF.